This TCR beta chain was captured in a study of CD8 T cells in ankylosing spondylitis. TCRdb processed the 5' RACE reads anew with MiXCR; each CDR3 protein has one entry. The sample consists of fewer than 250,000 distinct CDR3 sequences, around 24% of them appearing once. V trimming: 6 bases; J trimming: 3 bases; junction bases outside the gene matches: 11. Germline V gene sequence: CDR1 MDHEN, CDR2 SYDVKM. The CDR3 is made up of 17 amino acids. This sequence joins TRBV28 and TRBJ2-3; 11 bases match TRBD2. Material: blood, either unsorted or a sorted T cell fraction (not recorded which). The clonotype comes from a male donor with ankylosing spondylitis or in good health (not recorded which). CDR3 protein: CASSSVSGRAKTDTQYF. DNA for the CDR3: TGTGCCAGCAGCTCCGTTAGCGGGAGGGCGAAAACAGATACGCAGTATTTT.